This T cell receptor (beta chain) was recovered during a study of cytomegalovirus exposure and HLA in healthy donors. Findings and limits, study-wide: Immune exposure information comprised only CMV serostatus.

In regard to this clone: What it recognizes is unknown.

PCR amplification relied on 60 Vbeta primers (plus 13 Jbeta primers). TCRdb keeps only in-frame clones here, not all; method: immunoSEQ multiplex PCR. The top ten clones hold approximately 2.4% of a sample with 150,000 to 200,000 clones, 70% to 90% of them seen once. The CDR3 is made up of 13 amino acids. V gave up 4 bases and J gave up 4 bases, with 9 bases separating them. The V gene's germline CDR1 is MNHEY and CDR2 SVGAGI. Sequencing used PBMCs. The source is a woman in her forties or fifties in good health and CMV-seronegative. The V call is TRBV6-5, the J call TRBJ2-3; maybe TRBD1 (5 bases). As DNA, the CDR3 is TGTGCCAGCAGTTCCGCACAGGCAGATACGCAGTATTTT. The encoded protein is CASSSAQADTQYF.